This TCR beta chain was found in a study of T cells after yellow fever vaccination (dated by TCRdb to between 2017 and 2020). Regarding the research as a whole: The SMART-Seq v4 Ultra Low Input RNA kit was used to prepare libraries from fractions with low cell numbers. To follow T-cell clones before and after both primary and booster YFV17D yellow fever vaccination, bulk TCR alpha and beta repertoires underwent longitudinal sequencing. Two healthy male donors, one aged 18 to 30 and one aged 30 to 40 years, made up the cohort. Bulk PBMC replicates and cell subsets were isolated from blood drawn at multiple timepoints before and after both primary and secondary immunization. Overall results and qualifications from the work: Most clones expanded after primary vaccination (about 96% of CD4 and 88% of CD8) were re-detected after the booster, suggesting that broad memory maintenance occurred. Only two donors were included in the study, so the extent to which the findings can be generalized is limited. A small share of clonotypes was detected in both CD4 and CD8 compartments, with the overlap likely arising from convergent recombination. Compared with the primary T-cell response, the secondary T-cell response was weaker but faster, peaking on day 5 rather than day 15. Computational filtering was required because FACS-sorted repertoires could contain abundant contaminating clonotypes from the bulk population.

Notes on this clonotype: Its antigen has not been determined. The input lacks base qualities; no much larger clone sits a single base away.

The sequencing machine was an Illumina NovaSeq 6000. TCR cDNA was synthesized by 5'RACE template switching, which introduced a universal primer site and unique molecular identifiers. Priming of cDNA synthesis was performed from both the TCR alpha and TCR beta constant segments. Libraries were amplified in two PCR steps, with sample barcodes and sequencing adapters added in the second step. Sequencing of the libraries was done on either Illumina HiSeq 2500 (2x100 bp) or NovaSeq (2x150 bp). For the original study's pipeline: MIGEC was used to demultiplex reads and collapse the reads into UMI consensus sequences, and MiXCR was used for V(D)J alignment. Vaccine-responding clonotypes were defined with edgeR using replicate PBMC samples, requiring FDR below 0.01 and a log2 fold change above 5 up to day 15. CD4 or CD8 identity was assigned to each bulk clonotype according to whether the clonotype was present at higher abundance in the sequenced CD4 repertoire or the sequenced CD8 repertoire. Starting from the raw public reads, TCRdb applied fastp trimming at Q25, assembled clones with MiXCR and retained in-frame beta chains. Each CDR3 protein appears once, grouped with its most common genes and DNA. The V and J calls shown here were made by TCRdb, not taken from the authors' results. The sample contains about 430,000 distinct CDR3 sequences, around 20% of them found a single time. Roughly a sixth of the sample rests with the top ten.

The CDR3, cysteine through phenylalanine, is 16 amino acids long. CDR3 DNA only is kept here, 48 bases in frame from base 1. The junction shows trimming of 2 bases on V and 2 bases on J, plus 15 bases between the germline ends. The germline V gene (reference sequence) yields MNHNY for CDR1 and SVGAGI for CDR2. Sample treatment or condition, as interpreted from the label and publication: live attenuated yellow fever vaccine strain. At each blood-draw timepoint, two biological replicates of bulk PBMCs were collected. A standard Ficoll-Paque protocol was used to isolate PBMCs from peripheral blood. TriZol was used to extract RNA from bulk PBMCs, CD4 and CD8 fractions, and dextramer-positive and dextramer-negative fractions.

The specimen comprised PBMCs, sampled before the yellow fever booster vaccination. The TCR sequence derives from a man between 18 and 35 years old who received the YFV17D yellow fever vaccine. The V and J genes are TRBV6-6 and TRBJ1-2; the D gene is unclear. CDR3 reads: CASSYQYRRENYGYTF. The DNA reads as follows: TGTGCCAGCAGTTACCAGTATCGACGGGAGAACTATGGCTACACCTTC.